These 10 T cell receptor beta chains originate from one sample sequenced in a study of beta chain features in type 1 diabetes. General study findings and limits: In all four CD4+ subsets, TCRB CDR3 length was significantly, moderately reduced in type 1 diabetes.

All of the isolated RNA was reverse transcribed, so expressed TCRB transcripts were sequenced. Some clones are missing from TCRdb's copy, which holds only in-frame ones; the method was immunoSEQ multiplex PCR. The repertoire has some 52,000 clones, about 40% of them found once; the top ten carry 1.4%. Which antigens these TCRs recognize remains unknown. The specimen was Tregs from blood. The source of these receptors is a man under 40 with type 1 diabetes.

The chain couples TRBV7-2 to TRBJ2-5, with D possibly matching TRBD1 (5 bases). Trimming left V 3 bases short and J 4 bases short, with 18 bases between. Germline V gene sequence: CDR1 SGHTA, CDR2 FQGNSA. The CDR3 has 16 residues. As DNA, the CDR3 is TGTGCCAGCAGCTTCGGTGGTAGGGGCGTTGGAGAGACCCAGTACTTC. This sequence encodes CASSFGGRGVGETQYF.

The V call is TRBV20-1, the J call TRBJ1-1; 8 bases match TRBD1. In germline, CDR1 is DFQATT, CDR2 SNEGSKA (reference sequence). CDR3 size: 11 residues. The CDR3 DNA is TGCAGCGGACAGGGGAACACTGAAGCTTTCTTT. Amino acid sequence: CSGQGNTEAFF.

The CDR3 DNA follows: TGTGCCAGCAGCGCAGAAGGGAGCTCCTACAATGAGCAGTTCTTC. This codes for CASSAEGSSYNEQFF. This chain joins TRBV7-6 and TRBJ2-1; D might be TRBD2 (5 bases). This CDR3 has 15 amino acids. Germline CDR1 and CDR2: SGHVS and FNYEAQ. Trimming left V 5 bases short and J 0 bases short, with 11 bases between. The full variable domain, in which reference TRBV7-6 and TRBJ2-1 provide the parts outside the CDR3, is GAGVSQSPRYKVTKRGQDVALRCDPISGHVSLYWYRQALGQGPEFLTYFNYEAQQDKSGLPNDRFSAERPEGSISTLTIQRTEQRDSAMYRCASSAEGSSYNEQFFGPGTRLTVL.

This clone was seen repeatedly, ten times or more. The chain uses TRBV20-1 and TRBJ1-1; D call uncertain. Germline-derived CDR1 and CDR2 are DFQATT and SNEGSKA (reference sequence). The CDR3 extends over 11 amino acids. In nucleotides, the CDR3 is TGCAGCACGGGTTACCTCACTGAAGCTTTCTTT. Protein product: CSTGYLTEAFF.

This clone came up a few times. The chain has TRBV6-5 and TRBJ2-7; D unresolved. The V gene lost 6 bases and the J gene lost 4 bases, with 10 bases spanning the gap. There are 12 residues in the CDR3. Germline V CDR1 and CDR2: MNHEY, SVGAGI. The CDR3 nucleotides are TGTGCCAGCAGAATTGACGGGTACGAGCAGTACTTC. Protein sequence: CASRIDGYEQYF.

This chain joins TRBV5-5 and TRBJ2-7; D is perhaps TRBD1 (5 bases). V was pared by 4 bases and J by 4 bases, with 18 bases between. The CDR3 extends over 15 amino acids. Germline V gives CDR1 SGHKS, CDR2 YYEKEE (reference sequence). CDR3 nucleotides: TGTGCCAGCAGCCAGGGTCAAGGCCTCACGTACGAGCAGTACTTC. As protein: CASSQGQGLTYEQYF.

The chain has TRBV6-1 and TRBJ1-1; D not resolved. From germline, CDR1 is MNHNS and CDR2 SASEGT. This CDR3 comprises 14 residues. The germline V and J ends were trimmed by 5 bases and 1 base, with 11 bases remaining between them. The CDR3 DNA sequence: TGTGCCAGCAGTTATTTCGGGGAGAACACTGAAGCTTTCTTT. It codes for CASSYFGENTEAFF.

This clone was counted a few times. The gene calls are TRBV29-1 and TRBJ2-3, with 11 bases lining up with TRBD2. V dropped 7 bases and J dropped 4; count of bases not matched to a gene: 4. There are 13 residues in the CDR3. CDR1 and CDR2 (germline): SQVTM, ANQGSEA. CDR3 sequence: CSGTSGRADTQYF. In DNA, the CDR3 is TGCAGCGGTACTAGCGGGAGAGCAGATACGCAGTATTTT.

This clone was detected a few times. The chain has TRBV27 and TRBJ2-1; D gene unclear. Trimming cost V 3 bases and J 6 bases, with 12 bases left between them. The CDR3 runs 14 residues. Germline V gives CDR1 MNHEY, CDR2 SMNVEV (reference sequence). The CDR3 DNA follows: TGTGCCAGCAGTTTCAATTTCCAGTCCAATGAGCAGTTCTTC. Translated: CASSFNFQSNEQFF.

The genes are TRBV4-2 and TRBJ1-4; no clear D gene. The CDR3 contains 16 residues. The V gene's germline CDR1 is LGHNA and CDR2 YNFKEQ. V was cut by 2 bases and J by 0 bases, with 10 bases left in between. The DNA for the CDR3 is TGTGCCAGCAGCCAAAACTATAGAACAACTAATGAAAAACTGTTTTTT. Its translation is CASSQNYRTTNEKLFF.